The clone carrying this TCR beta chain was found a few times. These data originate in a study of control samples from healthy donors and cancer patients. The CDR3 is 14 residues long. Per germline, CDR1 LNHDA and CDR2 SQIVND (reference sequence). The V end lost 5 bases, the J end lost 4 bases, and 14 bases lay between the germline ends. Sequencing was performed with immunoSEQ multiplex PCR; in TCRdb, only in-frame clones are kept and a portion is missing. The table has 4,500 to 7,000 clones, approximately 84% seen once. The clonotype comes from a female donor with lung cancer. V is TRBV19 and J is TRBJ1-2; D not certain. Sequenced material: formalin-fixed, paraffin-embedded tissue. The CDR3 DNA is TGTGCCAGTAGTGGGGAGAGGGCTCTCTATGGCTACACCTTC. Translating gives CASSGERALYGYTF.